This entry features one T cell receptor beta chain sequence. Participants were aged roughly 18 to 100 years from roughly 25 US areas. Researchers sorted participants into cohorts using their self-reported clinical history. Before being deemed recovered, Cohort 3 donors had two negative PCRs, clearance, or symptom resolution. The assay was immunoSEQ multiplex PCR, and TCRdb's table has in-frame clones only and misses some. The table has 310,000 or so clones, approximately 91% seen once; the top ten hold over 8%. The data belong to a study of blood T cell repertoires in COVID-19. About the research overall: The United States, Italy and Spain provided the acute and convalescent COVID-19 samples.

This CDR3 contains 12 residues. Germline CDR1 is LNHNV and CDR2 is YYDKDF (reference sequence). Trimming shortened V by 1 base and J by 6 bases, and 6 bases separated the two germline ends. The chain has TRBV15 and TRBJ1-1; D not certain. This receptor was identified in a woman aged 40-49 years who had recovered from COVID-19. Material: PBMCs or T cells enriched from blood (not recorded which). The CDR3 DNA reads TGTGCCACCAGCAGAGGGGCAGCTGAAGCTTTCTTT. It encodes CATSRGAAEAFF.